The subject of this entry is one TCR beta chain. The data were taken from a study of shared clonotypes between healthy human individuals. HIV-negative, healthy adults without recent acute infections or vaccinations were the donors. The repertoire was sequenced with immunoSEQ multiplex PCR; TCRdb's copy has only in-frame clones and lacks some. The sample records roughly 500,000 clones, 76% being singletons. Trimming left V 1 base short and J 0 bases short, with 13 bases between. This CDR3 contains 17 residues. Germline assignment: CDR1 PRHDT and CDR2 FYEKMQ (reference sequence). This receptor was taken from a woman aged 40 to 50 in good health. Some clones in this sample may be carry-over from other donors' samples. Input material: PBMCs. The chain is built from TRBV13 and TRBJ2-1, with D perhaps TRBD1 (6 bases). The CDR3 region is CASSLAQGRISYNEQFF. The CDR3 bases are TGTGCCAGCAGCTTAGCGCAGGGGCGGATCTCCTACAATGAGCAGTTCTTC.